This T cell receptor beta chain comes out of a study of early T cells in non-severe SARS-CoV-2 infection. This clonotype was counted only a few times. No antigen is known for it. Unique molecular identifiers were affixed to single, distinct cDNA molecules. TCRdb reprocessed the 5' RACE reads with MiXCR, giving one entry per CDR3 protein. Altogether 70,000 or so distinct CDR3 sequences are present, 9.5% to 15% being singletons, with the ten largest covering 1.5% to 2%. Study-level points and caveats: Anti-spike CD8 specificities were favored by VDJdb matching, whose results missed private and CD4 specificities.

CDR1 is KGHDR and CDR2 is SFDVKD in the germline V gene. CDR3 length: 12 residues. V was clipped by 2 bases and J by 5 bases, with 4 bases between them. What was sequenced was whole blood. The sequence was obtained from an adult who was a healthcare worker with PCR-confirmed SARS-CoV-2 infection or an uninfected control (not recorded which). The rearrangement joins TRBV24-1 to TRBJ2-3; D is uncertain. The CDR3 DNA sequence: TGTGCCACCAGTGATTCGAGAGATACGCAGTATTTT. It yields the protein CATSDSRDTQYF.